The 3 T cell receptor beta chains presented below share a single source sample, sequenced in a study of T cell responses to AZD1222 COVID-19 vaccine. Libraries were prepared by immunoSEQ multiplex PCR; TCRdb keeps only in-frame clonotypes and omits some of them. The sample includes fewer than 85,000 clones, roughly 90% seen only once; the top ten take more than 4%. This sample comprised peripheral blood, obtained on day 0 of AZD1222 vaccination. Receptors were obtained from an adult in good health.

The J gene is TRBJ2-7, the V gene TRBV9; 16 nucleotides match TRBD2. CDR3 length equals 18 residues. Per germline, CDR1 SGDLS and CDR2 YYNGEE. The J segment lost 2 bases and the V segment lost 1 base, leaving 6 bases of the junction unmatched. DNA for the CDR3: TGTGCCAGCAGCGTATCGGGACTAGCGGGAGGGGGTACCTACGAGCAGTACTTC. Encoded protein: CASSVSGLAGGGTYEQYF.

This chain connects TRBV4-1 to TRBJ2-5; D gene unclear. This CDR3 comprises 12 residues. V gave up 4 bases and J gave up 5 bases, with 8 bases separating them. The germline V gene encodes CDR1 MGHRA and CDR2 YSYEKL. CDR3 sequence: CASSRTGETQYF. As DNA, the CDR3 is TGCGCCAGCAGCCGAACCGGGGAGACCCAGTACTTC.

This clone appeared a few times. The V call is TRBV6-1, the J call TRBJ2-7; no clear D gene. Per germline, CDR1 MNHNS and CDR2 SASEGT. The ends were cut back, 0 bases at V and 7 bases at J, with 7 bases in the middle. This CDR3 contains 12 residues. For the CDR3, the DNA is TGTGCCAGCAGTGAAGCGGCGTGGGAGCAGTACTTC. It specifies CASSEAAWEQYF.